Sequencing of this TCR beta chain was carried out in a study of T cells in Graves' hyperthyroidism and ophthalmopathy. Patients affected by ophthalmopathy presented a Clinical Activity Score of at least 3, a NOSPECS grade of at least 4, and disease duration below 3 months. Not enrolled were patients with uncontrolled infection, other autoimmune disease, pregnancy or lactation. The diagnoses drew upon clinical symptoms, serum thyroxine and TRAb, thyroid ultrasound and orbital computed tomography. Germline-derived CDR1 and CDR2 are SGDLS and YYNGEE. The CDR3 has 13 residues. V gave up 3 bases and J gave up 5 bases, with 11 bases separating them. Points on this clonotype: Its antigen is still unknown.

Amplification yielded TCR beta CDR3 regions, with RNA transcripts as the source. The TCR CDR3 first-round RT-PCR relied on the HTBI primer set. Each CDR3 protein gets one entry after TCRdb re-called the multiplex PCR reads with MiXCR. The table includes 490,000 or so distinct CDR3 sequences, 20% to 25% detected once. General study points: Blood shared most expanded thyroid clonotypes above 0.001.

This receptor was obtained from a woman between 70 and 85 years old with Graves' ophthalmopathy. This sequence joins TRBV9 and TRBJ1-1; D is uncertain. The sequenced material came from blood. CDR3 loop: CASSAFTGTEAFF. The CDR3 coding sequence is TGTGCCAGCAGCGCCTTCACTGGGACTGAAGCTTTCTTT.